Reported below is one T cell receptor beta chain. Its antigen remains undetermined. The record has no base qualities; no much larger clone is one base away. The V end loses 2 bases and the J end loses 5 bases, and a stretch of 16 bases separates them. For CDR1 and CDR2, the germline V gene lists SGHDT and YYEEEE. The CDR3 sequence holds 16 residues, the cysteine and phenylalanine included. The CDR3 DNA has 48 bases and is translated from base 1. This sample was included in a study of PD-1 blockade in classical Hodgkin lymphoma (TCRdb year 2020). Regarding the study in general: Nivolumab dosing was 3 mg/kg intravenously every 2 weeks, continuing until either disease progression or unacceptable toxicity. The study used CyTOF and TCR beta sequencing to define a peripheral blood immune signature of response to PD-1 blockade in classical Hodgkin lymphoma. Findings and caveats that apply to the study as a whole: A significant rise by C4D1 was seen in CD4+ but not CD8+ TCR diversity (p=0.0027 vs p=0.16), with the rise being most apparent in complete responders (p=0.02). Newly diagnosed patients were reported to have lower baseline TCR diversity than healthy donors, and relapsed/refractory patients were reported to have lower baseline TCR diversity still. Trial patients with a complete response had baseline diversity similar to that of newly diagnosed patients, while partial responders and progressors had significantly lower diversity. The study was restricted to a single clinical trial cohort, and the causes of repertoire differences, possibly disease activity or prior therapy, were left undefined. Diversity was lower in patients who began nivolumab less than 1 year after ASCT, so these patients were left out of later analyses to avoid confounding by immune reconstitution.

The Qiagen DNeasy kit was used to extract genomic DNA from unsorted PBMCs and from the negatively selected CD4+ and CD8+ fractions. Using primers that anneal to V and J segments, immunoSEQ multiplex PCR amplified the TCR beta CDR3 regions. A synthetic immune receptor repertoire was used to minimize amplification bias, and any remaining bias was removed computationally after sequencing. The study's own analysis went as follows. Repertoire diversity was quantified as the Shannon entropy index using custom Python scripts. Unsorted, CD4+ and CD8+ repertoires were analyzed separately, except in combined analyses where CD4+ and CD8+ sequences were merged in silico. Clonal expansion was defined as a frequency increase of at least 2-fold after treatment compared with C1D1, and clones undetected at baseline were assigned a pseudocount of 0.5. Clones with 0 or 1 copy at C1D1 were defined as singleton clones, while clones with 2 or more copies were defined as non-singleton clones. Clones expanded in unsorted samples were assigned a CD4+, CD8+ or unknown annotation through matching of protein sequences in sorted samples from the same patient. Diversity changes from C1D1 to C4D1 were tested in paired samples using Wilcoxon tests. The immuneACCESS repertoire file appears here via TCRdb, limited to in-frame rearrangements. These files lack a portion of the clones; in checked studies, under half of the deficit traces to unresolved V genes, and the cause of the others is not known. Clonal size and the V and J genes are those of that table, whereas D and trimming came from the DNA. Counted in this sample were some 60,000 clones; around 91% of them appeared once. Around 16% of the sample is taken by the ten largest.

The time point label, as the study defines it: cycle 1 day 1 (C1D1), immediately before nivolumab initiation. Every trial patient had relapsed after autologous stem cell transplantation, and cohorts A, B and C differed in prior brentuximab vedotin exposure. The trial cohort was composed of about 54 patients with relapsed/refractory classical Hodgkin lymphoma, for whom complete response, partial response or progressive disease was recorded as best overall response. Single-agent nivolumab was administered to trial patients in the multi-cohort phase II CheckMate 205 trial. Best overall response was determined by an independent review committee according to the 2007 International Working Group response criteria. Trial PBMCs were obtained immediately prior to nivolumab initiation (C1D1) and on therapy at cycle 2 day 1 and cycle 4 day 1. Peripheral blood was collected in 8 mL Vacutainer Cell Preparation Tubes, from which PBMCs were isolated by centrifugation and then cryopreserved.

The sample was peripheral blood mononuclear cells (PBMCs), taken at baseline. The sequence derives from a human donor with classical Hodgkin lymphoma. Rearrangement joined TRBV5-6 to TRBJ1-4; no D segment can be confidently identified. The sequenced DNA: TGTGCCAGCAGCTTCTGGGCCCGGACGGAGAATGAAAAACTGTTTTTT. It translates to CASSFWARTENEKLFF.